The 28 T cell receptor beta chains given below trace back to one sample, sequenced in a study of T cell responses to AZD1222 COVID-19 vaccine. Data came from immunoSEQ multiplex PCR; TCRdb stores just in-frame clones and leaves some out. The data contain around 130,000 clones, approximately 94% of them singletons. Specimen: peripheral blood, collected on day 0 of AZD1222 vaccination. All receptors derive from an adult in good health.

The chain employs TRBV6-5 and TRBJ2-1; D is possibly TRBD2 (5 bases). This CDR3 contains 15 residues. The V and J ends lost 2 bases and 9 bases respectively, with 17 bases between them. Germline CDR1 and CDR2: MNHEY and SVGAGI. The CDR3 here is CASSYTKRGLGEQFF. The DNA of the CDR3 is TGTGCCAGCAGTTACACGAAGAGAGGGTTGGGTGAGCAGTTCTTC.

V and J are TRBV14 and TRBJ1-1, with no clear D. Trimming removed 0 bases at V and 1 base at J, with 18 bases between. The CDR3 loop spans 18 amino acids. Looked up from germline, CDR1 is SGHDN and CDR2 is FVKESK. CDR3 protein: CASSQDFGWPKPNTEAFF. The CDR3 DNA reads TGTGCCAGCAGCCAAGATTTCGGATGGCCAAAACCGAACACTGAAGCTTTCTTT. Full variable domain (outside the CDR3, taken from reference TRBV14 and TRBJ1-1): EAGVTQFPSHSVIEKGQTVTLRCDPISGHDNLYWYRRVMGKEIKFLLHFVKESKQDESGMPNNRFLAERTGGTYSTLKVQPAELEDSGVYFCASSQDFGWPKPNTEAFFGQGTRLTVV.

The genes are TRBV11-2 and TRBJ1-4, with TRBD1 matching over 10 bases. The V segment lost 5 bases and the J segment 7 bases; nucleotides outside the gene matches: 4. Germline V gene data show CDR1 as SGHAT and CDR2 as FQNNGV. CDR3 length: 14 residues. CDR3 loop: CASSVDRGTEKLFF. The CDR3 nucleotides read TGTGCCAGCAGCGTGGACAGGGGGACTGAAAAACTGTTTTTT.

The V call is TRBV5-1, the J call TRBJ2-1; 10 bases are shared with TRBD2. The germline V gene has CDR1 SGHRS and CDR2 YFSETQ. Trimming at V came to 4 bases and at J to 6 bases, leaving 7 bases not matched to a gene. The CDR3 loop spans 15 amino acids. The CDR3 DNA sequence: TGCGCCAGCAGCCTGACTAGCGGGTCGGGCAATGAGCAGTTCTTC. This sequence encodes CASSLTSGSGNEQFF.

This clone appeared a few times. The rearrangement links TRBV15 to TRBJ1-1, with 8 bases aligning to TRBD1. The CDR3 loop spans 15 amino acids. V lost 5 bases, J lost 3 bases, and 8 bases stayed unmatched. The V gene's germline CDR1 is LNHNV and CDR2 YYDKDF (reference sequence). The CDR3 bases are TGTGCCACCAGCTCCCCCGGGACAGGTTACACTGAAGCTTTCTTT. Protein product: CATSSPGTGYTEAFF.

CDR3: CSAKYRVEAFF. CDR3 nucleotides: TGCAGTGCTAAATATAGGGTTGAAGCTTTCTTT. The chain is built from TRBV20-1 and TRBJ1-1; D uncertain. V shed 4 bases and J shed 7 bases, with 10 bases lying between them. Germline-derived CDR1 and CDR2 are DFQATT and SNEGSKA (reference sequence). CDR3 length equals 11 residues.

The CDR3 protein is CASSERVGSTDTQYF. In nucleotides, the CDR3 is TGTGCCAGCAGTGAGAGGGTGGGTAGCACAGATACGCAGTATTTT. The gene calls are TRBV2 and TRBJ2-3, with D maybe TRBD2 (5 bases). CDR3 length: 15 residues. CDR1 and CDR2 (germline): SNHLY, FYNNEI. The V and J ends lost 3 bases and 0 bases respectively, with 10 bases between them.

This sequence joins TRBV9 and TRBJ1-1, with D unresolved. V lost 3 bases and J 0 bases, leaving 9 bases between the germline ends. Germline V gene lookup returns CDR1 SGDLS and CDR2 YYNGEE. CDR3 size: 14 residues. The CDR3 DNA reads as TGTGCCAGCAGCGGCAGTGGAATGAACACTGAAGCTTTCTTT. The encoded protein is CASSGSGMNTEAFF.

This rearrangement joins TRBV19 to TRBJ1-1; D is unclear. Between the trimmed V and J ends, which lost 3 bases and 3 bases, there was a span of 8 bases. From germline, CDR1 is LNHDA and CDR2 SQIVND (reference sequence). This CDR3 is built from 13 residues. The CDR3 loop is CASSITIHTEAFF. Here the CDR3 DNA reads TGTGCCAGTAGTATCACAATTCACACTGAAGCTTTCTTT.

The chain recombines TRBV7-6 with TRBJ1-1; the D is unclear. The CDR3 sequence is 12 residues long. V was cut by 8 bases and J by 2 bases, with 9 bases left in between. Per germline, CDR1 SGHVS and CDR2 FNYEAQ. CDR3 sequence: CASGVPNTEAFF. CDR3 sequence (DNA): TGTGCCAGCGGGGTACCTAACACTGAAGCTTTCTTT.

This chain joins TRBV3-1 (or the pseudogene TRBV3-2) and TRBJ2-1; TRBD1 might be the D (5 bases). The CDR3 consists of 16 residues. CDR1 and CDR2 from the germline V gene are LGHDT and YNNKEL (reference sequence). Trimming shortened V by 2 bases and J by 5 bases, and 16 bases separated the two germline ends. The CDR3 DNA reads TGTGCCAGCAGCCAAATAGGACACGGTAACGACAATGAGCAGTTCTTC. This codes for CASSQIGHGNDNEQFF.

This clone was seen a single time. The chain links TRBV6-2 or TRBV6-3 to TRBJ2-1; D possibly corresponds to TRBD2 (6 bases). Germline V gene sequence: CDR1 MNHEY, CDR2 SVGEGT. The CDR3 is 15 residues long. V was cut by 6 bases and J by 0 bases, with 12 bases left in between. The CDR3 protein is CASSLSGSSYNEQFF. The CDR3 region has the DNA TGTGCCAGCAGCCTTAGCGGTAGCTCCTACAATGAGCAGTTCTTC.

The chain couples TRBV10-1 to TRBJ2-1; 12 nucleotides align to TRBD2. The length of the CDR3 is 15 residues. The J segment lost 6 bases and the V segment lost 2 bases, leaving 2 bases of the junction unmatched. Looked up from germline, CDR1 is WNHNN and CDR2 is SYGVQD (reference sequence). CDR3 region: CASSEGLAGFNEQFF. In DNA form, the CDR3 reads TGCGCCAGCAGTGAGGGACTAGCGGGGTTCAATGAGCAGTTCTTC.

V is TRBV10-3 and J is TRBJ1-2, with TRBD1 matching over 9 bases. Germline CDR1 is ENHRY and CDR2 is SYGVKD. J gave up 8 bases and V 1 base, and 5 bases lay outside the gene matches. The CDR3 loop spans 14 amino acids. DNA for the CDR3: TGTGCCATCAGTGAGTGGGGACAGGGCAAAGGCTACACCTTC. Its translation: CAISEWGQGKGYTF.

CDR3 protein: CASAGGGNTIYF. CDR3 bases: TGTGCCAGCGCGGGGGGAGGAAACACCATATATTTT. The genes are TRBV7-2 and TRBJ1-3, with D tentatively TRBD1 (5 bases). This CDR3 has 12 residues. The germline V gene encodes CDR1 SGHTA and CDR2 FQGNSA. Trimming stripped 8 bases from V and 4 bases from J, with 9 bases between.

This rearrangement joins TRBV9 to TRBJ1-1, with D hard to call. The CDR3 spans 14 residues. Germline CDR1 reads SGDLS; CDR2 reads YYNGEE. Trimming shortened V by 1 base and J by 3 bases, and 10 bases separated the two germline ends. In DNA form, the CDR3 reads TGTGCCAGCAGCGTAAAGGGAAGGGACACTGAAGCTTTCTTT. This gives the protein CASSVKGRDTEAFF.

V is TRBV13 and J is TRBJ2-5, with 12 bases fitting TRBD2. Trimming removed 0 bases from V and 5 bases from J; junction bases left unmatched: 7. CDR1 and CDR2 from the germline V gene are PRHDT and FYEKMQ (reference sequence). The CDR3 extends over 17 amino acids. The CDR3 coding sequence is TGTGCCAGCAGCTTAGGGACTAGCGGGAGATTGGAGGAGACCCAGTACTTC. It translates to CASSLGTSGRLEETQYF.

The gene calls are TRBV7-2 and TRBJ2-7, with 13 nucleotides matching TRBD2. CDR3 length: 15 residues. The trim removed 5 bases at V and 1 base at J, leaving 2 bases unmatched. Germline-derived CDR1 and CDR2 are SGHTA and FQGNSA. CDR3 in DNA: TGTGCCAGCAGCCGGACTAGCGGGGGATCCTACGAGCAGTACTTC. This translates into CASSRTSGGSYEQYF.

This rearrangement joins TRBV11-3 to TRBJ1-1; the match to TRBD1 covers 8 bases. The germline V gene encodes CDR1 SGHNT and CDR2 YENEEA. CDR3 size: 14 residues. The ends lost 11 bases at V and 4 bases at J; junction bases unmatched: 12. CDR3: CARPRGPLGTEAFF. The DNA of the CDR3 is TGTGCCCGTCCCAGGGGGCCTCTGGGCACTGAAGCTTTCTTT.

The V and J genes are TRBV11-2 and TRBJ2-1, with TRBD2 identical over 11 bases. Germline V gene sequence: CDR1 SGHAT, CDR2 FQNNGV. The CDR3 spans 18 residues. Losses at the gene ends were 6 bases for V and 8 bases for J; bases not matched to a gene: 18. The CDR3 coding sequence is TGTGCCAGCAGGCCCGGATTAGCGACTAGCGGGAATGTGGATGAGCAGTTCTTC. Amino acids: CASRPGLATSGNVDEQFF.

This rearrangement joins TRBV12-5 to TRBJ1-1; D unresolved. V was trimmed by 0 bases and J by 3 bases, leaving 5 bases between them. Germline V gene data show CDR1 as LGHNT and CDR2 as FRNRAP. This CDR3 has 13 residues. CDR3: CASGLVRDTEAFF. The CDR3 coding sequence is TGTGCTAGTGGTTTGGTGAGAGACACTGAAGCTTTCTTT.

This clone has a single count. The genes are TRBV28 and TRBJ2-7; tentative D call: TRBD1 (5 bases). The CDR3 spans 12 residues. CDR1 is MDHEN and CDR2 is SYDVKM in the germline V gene. The V end was cut by 3 bases, the J end by 4 bases, with 7 bases between. The CDR3 DNA follows: TGTGCCAGCAGTTTCCCAGGGTACGAGCAGTACTTC. Amino acid sequence: CASSFPGYEQYF.

The J gene is TRBJ2-1, the V gene TRBV18; TRBD1 is a possible D gene (6 bases). The CDR3 extends over 13 amino acids. The V gene lost 3 bases and the J gene lost 13 bases, with 16 bases spanning the gap. The germline V gene encodes CDR1 KGHSH and CDR2 LQKENI. For the CDR3, the DNA is TGTGCCAGCTCACCTAGCACAGGGTGGGCCCAGTTCTTC. As protein: CASSPSTGWAQFF.

The count of this clone is one. The chain couples TRBV19 to TRBJ2-7, with 7 bases that match TRBD2. There are 15 residues in the CDR3. Per the germline V gene, CDR1 is LNHDA and CDR2 is SQIVND (reference sequence). V trimming: 3 bases; J trimming: 2 bases; junction bases outside the gene matches: 7. Here the CDR3 DNA reads TGTGCCAGTAGTATGATGGCGGGAGAGGCCTACGAGCAGTACTTC. Translated: CASSMMAGEAYEQYF.

This clone was counted only a few times. The rearrangement links TRBV2 to TRBJ1-4; D is undetermined. The germline V gene has CDR1 SNHLY and CDR2 FYNNEI. The V end was cut by 6 bases, the J end by 4 bases, with 15 bases between. The CDR3 covers 15 residues. The CDR3 DNA reads as TGTGCCAGCAGGCCCGGACTGACCCATAATGAAAAACTGTTTTTT. Translation: CASRPGLTHNEKLFF.

The gene calls are TRBV19 and TRBJ2-5, with TRBD2 identical over 8 bases. J gave up 2 bases and V 5 bases, and 10 bases lay outside the gene matches. The CDR3 has 16 amino acids. The V gene's germline CDR1 is LNHDA and CDR2 SQIVND (reference sequence). DNA of the CDR3: TGTGCCAGTAGTGCCGGCCCCCGGGGGGGGCAAGAGACCCAGTACTTC. This gives the protein CASSAGPRGGQETQYF.

The chain employs TRBV6-1 and TRBJ1-2; D might be TRBD1 (6 bases). V was shortened by 1 base and J by 4 bases, with 22 bases between the two germline ends. The germline V gene encodes CDR1 MNHNS and CDR2 SASEGT. The CDR3 covers 18 residues. The CDR3 loop is CASSEGPSWGGLGYGYTF. The CDR3 coding sequence is TGTGCCAGCAGTGAAGGACCTTCTTGGGGGGGGCTAGGCTATGGCTACACCTTC.

This rearrangement joins TRBV11-2 to TRBJ2-1, with D possibly called TRBD1 or TRBD2 (5 bases each). The germline CDR1 and CDR2 sequences are SGHAT and FQNNGV. Trimming removed 5 bases from V and 6 bases from J, with 20 bases in between. The CDR3 is made up of 16 amino acids. The CDR3 bases are TGTGCCAGCAGCGCATGGGACCCCTCAGTAGCCAATGAGCAGTTCTTC. Translation gives CASSAWDPSVANEQFF.